Sequencing of this TCR beta chain was carried out in a study of blood T cell repertoires in COVID-19 (dated by TCRdb to the early 2020s). Turning to the overall study: The collaborator samples originated in the United States, Italy and Spain and spanned the acute and convalescent phases of COVID-19. The prospective study material was composed of cDNA or gDNA derived from T cells, B-cell-depleted T cells, or PBMCs. Deeply sampled blood TCRbeta repertoires from subjects exposed to, actively infected with, or recovered from COVID-19 were included in the dataset. A freely available public database, intended as a resource for researchers studying the immune response to SARS-CoV-2, is where the repertoires were released. Samples came from the ongoing ImmuneRACE study (first 160 participants) plus 1,254 subjects from 6 global collaborators. Nearly every sample came with metadata listing a de-identified subject ID, COVID-19 status, age in years and sex. HLA class I and class II types, where available, came from metadata supplied by the sample provider rather than from assay-based typing. Summary of the overall study and its limitations: The quantity of clinical and demographic metadata differed by source and by participant and was supplied without curation.

Points on this clone: The antigen it binds to is not known. Per-base quality was not reported, and no clone a single base away is much larger than it.

TCRbeta CDR3 regions were amplified from genomic DNA by means of the immunoSEQ Assay, a bias-controlled multiplex PCR. As for the original processing: The number of nucleated cells in each sample was estimated by amplification of reference gene primers within the assay. Sequence reads were collapsed and filtered to measure the absolute abundance of every unique TCRbeta CDR3 rearrangement. Productive Simpson clonality was computed per sample as the square root of Simpson's diversity index over productive rearrangements. The table was pulled from immuneACCESS by TCRdb, which kept in-frame rearrangements only. Such tables lose some clones; where checked, under half of the loss comes from unresolved V genes, and the rest has no known cause. V and J calls and clone size are as listed in that table; D and trimming were resolved from the DNA. Here the sample has some 120,000 clones; 90% occur a single time. The ten largest clones represent approximately 3.7% of the sample.

Collaborating institutions collected whole blood in K2EDTA tubes following their own protocols. For TCRbeta analysis, collaborators shipped samples in one of three forms: frozen whole blood, isolated PBMCs, or DNA extracted from either of those sample types. There are 17 amino acids in the CDR3, from cysteine to phenylalanine inclusive. Kept here is only the CDR3 DNA, which spans 51 bases and is read in frame from base 1. Compared with germline, V lacks 4 bases and J lacks 0 bases; bases without a gene match: 10. The germline V gene (reference sequence) provides CDR1 SGHNT and CDR2 YYREEE. The receptor's source is a man aged 45-60 years with active COVID-19. Recombination joined TRBV5-4 with TRBJ2-5, with 9 bases in between that match TRBD2. The sequenced sample was peripheral blood. The sequence in DNA is TGTGCCAGCAGCGGGAAGGCTAGCGGGGTGTACCAAGAGACCCAGTACTTC. Translation gives CASSGKASGVYQETQYF.